The 26 T cell receptor beta chains presented below share a single source sample, sequenced in a study of vaccination effects on CD4 cells after COVID-19. Using immunoSEQ multiplex PCR, the repertoire was profiled, and TCRdb retains in-frame clones only, with some absent. The sample records 25,000 or so clones, around 75% being singletons. The antigens these receptors bind are not known. Expansion with viral peptide pools was applied to antigen-specific CD4+ T cells by the ViraFEST assay prior to sequencing. Scientists isolated CD4+ T cells after an approximately 10-day culture period ended. Nucleocapsid antibodies stayed negative before and after vaccination, showing no earlier SARS-CoV-2 infection. The material sequenced was CD4+ T cells from PBMCs cultured with HCoV-NL63 spike peptides, taken before COVID-19 vaccination. All receptors come from a human donor who received a COVID-19 vaccine.

This clone showed up just a few times. The rearrangement joins TRBV2 to TRBJ1-4, with D maybe TRBD1 (5 bases). Looked up from germline, CDR1 is SNHLY and CDR2 is FYNNEI. The CDR3 is 14 amino acids. V was pared by 6 bases and J by 4 bases, with 12 bases between. CDR3 amino acids: CASSMGRINEKLFF. The CDR3 DNA reads as TGTGCCAGCAGCATGGGACGTATTAATGAAAAACTGTTTTTT.

The V call is TRBV6-6, the J call TRBJ1-6; no reliable D call. With 6 bases removed from V and 7 bases from J, the gap between germline ends came to 13 bases. The germline CDR1 and CDR2 sequences are MNHNY and SVGAGI (reference sequence). The CDR3 is 14 residues long. In nucleotides, the CDR3 is TGTGCCAGCAGCTGGAATGCCGTAAATTCACCCCTCCACTTT. Amino acids: CASSWNAVNSPLHF.

CDR3 protein: CASSLDRTSGSTGANVLTF. The CDR3 DNA sequence: TGTGCCAGCAGCCTTGACCGTACTAGCGGGAGTACTGGGGCCAACGTCCTGACTTTC. The genes are TRBV5-4 and TRBJ2-6; 11 nucleotides align to TRBD2. Germline assignment: CDR1 SGHNT and CDR2 YYREEE (reference sequence). The CDR3 loop spans 19 amino acids. V lost 4 bases, J lost 2 bases, and 11 bases stayed unmatched.

This chain connects TRBV19 to TRBJ1-2; 7 bases agree with TRBD1. From germline, CDR1 is LNHDA and CDR2 SQIVND (reference sequence). This CDR3 contains 15 residues. The trim removed 5 bases at V and 8 bases at J, leaving 14 bases unmatched. Written as DNA, the CDR3 is TGTGCCAGTAGTCCGACAGGGATCAATTCGGAGGGCTACACCTTC. It codes for CASSPTGINSEGYTF.

This clone was seen only a few times. The chain carries TRBV19 and TRBJ1-2, with 7 bases lining up with TRBD1. The V gene's germline CDR1 is LNHDA and CDR2 SQIVND (reference sequence). The length of the CDR3 is 15 residues. V lost 5 bases to trimming and J lost 8 bases; unmatched junction nucleotides: 14. DNA for the CDR3: TGTGCCAGTAGTGTAACCGGGACAGCCATCAACGGCTACACCTTC. Protein: CASSVTGTAINGYTF.

This rearrangement joins TRBV1 to TRBJ1-5; the DNA was not used to check the table's D call, TRBD1. TRBV1 is termed a pseudogene. The CDR3 length is 15 residues. This chain's CDR3 is CTSSQKEGANQPQHF. CDR3 sequence (DNA): TGCACCAGCAGCCAAAAAGAAGGGGCTAATCAGCCCCAGCATTTT.

This clone occurred a few times. This chain connects TRBV5-1 to TRBJ2-2, with 8 bases matching TRBD2. V shed 7 bases, J shed 6 bases, and the junction held 8 bases outside the gene matches. CDR1 and CDR2 from the germline V gene are SGHRS and YFSETQ. The length of the CDR3 is 14 residues. CDR3 sequence reads: CASLGLGGAGELFF. The CDR3 DNA is TGCGCCAGCTTGGGACTAGGAGGAGCCGGGGAGCTGTTTTTT.

The chain combines TRBV6-6 with TRBJ2-6; 10 bases align to TRBD1. The junction had 4 bases not matched to a gene; V was cut back by 6 bases and J by 2 bases. The CDR3 runs 16 residues. Germline values: CDR1 MNHNY, CDR2 SVGAGI (reference sequence). The chain's CDR3 is CASRPGQGTGANVLTF. The CDR3 DNA reads TGTGCCAGCAGACCGGGACAGGGGACTGGGGCCAACGTCCTGACTTTC.

The chain recombines TRBV3-1 (or the pseudogene TRBV3-2) with TRBJ2-2; 12 bases map to TRBD2. This CDR3 is 18 amino acids long. Germline assignment: CDR1 LGHDT and CDR2 YNNKEL (reference sequence). J was trimmed by 5 bases and V by 4 bases; bases with no gene match: 11. The CDR3 DNA reads as TGTGCCAGCAGCCGGCCGGTTTCGCTAGCGGGAGGGACCGGGGAGCTGTTTTTT. Translating gives CASSRPVSLAGGTGELFF.

The chain combines TRBV3-1 (or the pseudogene TRBV3-2) with TRBJ1-1, with TRBD1 matching 7 bases. Germline CDR1 and CDR2: LGHDT and YNNKEL (reference sequence). The CDR3 totals 14 residues. The V segment lost 7 bases and the J segment 1 base; nucleotides outside the gene matches: 6. CDR3 nucleotides: TGTGCCAGCACCCCGACAGGGAGGAACACTGAAGCTTTCTTT. Protein: CASTPTGRNTEAFF.

Written as DNA, the CDR3 is TGTGCCAGCAGTCGACTCACTCAGCCCCAGCATTTT. The encoded protein is CASSRLTQPQHF. The chain recombines TRBV5-6 with TRBJ1-5; D remains ambiguous. Trimming took off 5 bases at V and 6 bases at J, with 9 bases between the two ends. This CDR3 has 12 amino acids. Germline V gene lookup returns CDR1 SGHDT and CDR2 YYEEEE.

This chain joins TRBV2 and TRBJ1-1; 7 nucleotides line up with TRBD1. CDR3 size: 16 residues. CDR1 is SNHLY, CDR2 FYNNEI, per germline. Trimming took 5 bases from V and 4 from J; bases not matched to a gene: 13. CDR3 DNA: TGTGCCAGCAGTTCCCCCTCTGCAGGGGGTTTCACTGAAGCTTTCTTT. This codes for CASSSPSAGGFTEAFF.

J is TRBJ1-1 and V is TRBV5-6; tentatively, D is TRBD1 (5 bases). Germline CDR1 SGHDT, CDR2 YYEEEE. The CDR3 covers 13 residues. V was pared by 1 base and J by 5 bases, with 9 bases between. In DNA form, the CDR3 reads TGTGCCAGCAGCTTGAGGGGATGGACTGAAGCTTTCTTT. This codes for CASSLRGWTEAFF.

J is TRBJ2-5 and V is TRBV5-6; the match to TRBD1 covers 7 bases. Germline-derived CDR1 and CDR2 are SGHDT and YYEEEE. The CDR3 runs 13 residues. V was pared by 6 bases and J by 5 bases, with 7 bases of the junction left unmatched. CDR3 sequence: CASTEDRAETQYF. The CDR3 region has the DNA TGTGCCAGCACCGAAGACAGGGCGGAGACCCAGTACTTC.

As for this clone: A junction boundary mismatches the germline segment, possibly from a read error. V usage is TRBV7-9 and J usage is TRBJ2-2; 8 bases are shared with TRBD1. This CDR3 contains 12 residues. Germline V gene lookup returns CDR1 SEHNR and CDR2 FQNEAQ (reference sequence). The CDR3 loop reads CASSLAQGVLFF. The CDR3 DNA reads as TGTGCCAGCAGCTTAGCACAGGGGGTGCTGTTTTTT.

V usage is TRBV24-1 and J usage is TRBJ2-1; D gene unclear. From germline, CDR1 is KGHDR and CDR2 SFDVKD. Trimming took off 7 bases at V and 0 bases at J, with 18 bases between the two ends. The CDR3 is 17 residues long. The CDR3 sequence: CATSPRPSTGSYNEQFF. The CDR3 nucleotides read TGTGCCACCAGCCCCAGGCCGTCGACGGGCTCCTACAATGAGCAGTTCTTC.

The chain joins TRBV6-5 to TRBJ1-4, with D possibly being TRBD1 (6 bases). Germline V gene lookup returns CDR1 MNHEY and CDR2 SVGAGI. Between the trimmed V and J ends, which lost 9 bases and 7 bases, there was a span of 15 bases. The CDR3 is 13 residues long. This chain's CDR3 is CASGRGAVEKLFF. CDR3 coding DNA: TGTGCCAGTGGGCGGGGGGCAGTTGAAAAACTGTTTTTT.

The chain employs TRBV2 and TRBJ2-1; 13 bases align to TRBD2. The CDR3 has 15 residues. The trim removed 3 bases at V and 6 bases at J, leaving 2 bases unmatched. Germline-derived CDR1 and CDR2 are SNHLY and FYNNEI. The CDR3 DNA reads TGTGCCAGCAGTGACGGGACTAGCGGGATCAATGAGCAGTTCTTC. This translates into CASSDGTSGINEQFF.

For the CDR3, the DNA is TGTGCCAGTAGTACGGAGCGGGGGTTCACAGATACGCAGTATTTT. Amino acid sequence: CASSTERGFTDTQYF. The V call is TRBV19, the J call TRBJ2-3; the match to TRBD2 covers 8 bases. From germline, CDR1 is LNHDA and CDR2 SQIVND (reference sequence). This CDR3 is built from 15 residues. J was trimmed by 2 bases and V by 4 bases; bases with no gene match: 5.

V and J are TRBV6-6 and TRBJ2-3; 12 bases fit TRBD1. Germline V CDR1 and CDR2: MNHNY, SVGAGI (reference sequence). CDR3 length: 15 amino acids. J lost 4 bases, V lost 6 bases, and 5 bases had no gene match. The CDR3 DNA follows: TGTGCCAGCAGGAAGGGACAGGGGGCTGCAGATACGCAGTATTTT. Protein: CASRKGQGAADTQYF.

This chain's CDR3 is CASKEDPANYGYTF. DNA of the CDR3: TGTGCCAGTAAAGAGGACCCAGCTAACTATGGCTACACCTTC. The V call is TRBV19, the J call TRBJ1-2; D gene unclear. This CDR3 has 14 residues. Between the trimmed V and J ends, which lost 7 bases and 0 bases, there was a span of 12 bases. Germline lookup yields CDR1 LNHDA and CDR2 SQIVND (reference sequence).

This chain joins TRBV28 and TRBJ1-2; a weak D match, TRBD1 (6 bases). Germline V gene lookup returns CDR1 MDHEN and CDR2 SYDVKM. The V and J ends lost 7 bases and 1 base respectively, with 13 bases between them. This CDR3 contains 14 residues. The CDR3 loop is CASNSRDNNYGYTF. CDR3 bases: TGTGCCAGCAACTCCCGGGACAATAACTATGGCTACACCTTC.

The chain employs TRBV6-6 and TRBJ2-7; no clear D. Germline CDR1 MNHNY, CDR2 SVGAGI (reference sequence). V was cut by 4 bases and J by 3 bases, with 13 bases left in between. The CDR3 is 14 residues long. The CDR3 loop is CASSLSTLVYEQYF. DNA of the CDR3: TGTGCCAGCAGTTTATCTACACTTGTCTACGAGCAGTACTTC.

This chain connects TRBV6-2 or TRBV6-3 to TRBJ2-5; D possibly uses TRBD1 or TRBD2 (5 bases each). Germline V lookup: CDR1 MNHEY, CDR2 SVGEGT. The CDR3 is made up of 15 amino acids. Trimming left V 6 bases short and J 7 bases short, with 21 bases between. This CDR3 reads CASSSGTPFLGTQYF. The CDR3 DNA is TGTGCCAGCAGCTCCGGGACCCCTTTCTTAGGGACCCAGTACTTC.

This clone was counted a few times. V gene TRBV19 combines with J gene TRBJ2-1, with TRBD1 matching 8 bases. CDR1 and CDR2 (germline): LNHDA, SQIVND (reference sequence). The CDR3 loop spans 13 amino acids. Trimming cost V 5 bases and J 7 bases; bases outside gene matches: 4. The CDR3 DNA reads as TGTGCCAGTAGTCCCCGGGACAGGAATGAGCAGTTCTTC. This codes for CASSPRDRNEQFF.

The chain employs TRBV6-2 or TRBV6-3 and TRBJ2-3; a weak D match, TRBD2 (5 bases). Germline values: CDR1 MNHEY, CDR2 SVGEGT. V lost 5 bases and J 6 bases, leaving 18 bases between the germline ends. The CDR3 runs to 15 residues. CDR3 bases: TGTGCCAGCAGTACGCTATCTAGCTTCTCCGATACGCAGTATTTT. This encodes CASSTLSSFSDTQYF.